The clone carrying this TCR beta chain was seen a handful of times. The CDR3 totals 14 residues. CDR1 and CDR2 from the germline V gene are ENHRY and SYGVKD. The V segment lost 4 bases and the J segment 7 bases; nucleotides outside the gene matches: 4. Those donating, healthy Caucasian individuals from Russia, were aged about 6 to 100. This sample was taken from a study of blood T cells in healthy people across ages. Sample-barcoded 5' priming and a J-beta primer mix drove a second PCR of 7 to 11 cycles. Using its own MiXCR run on the 5' RACE reads, TCRdb lists one record per CDR3 protein. Among over a million distinct CDR3 sequences listed, 40% to 55% were seen once.

The sample consisted of blood. V and J are TRBV10-3 and TRBJ2-1, with TRBD2 matching over 10 bases. This clonotype originated in a woman aged 60-70 years in good health. CDR3 coding DNA: TGTGCCATCAGTGGCGAGCGGGAGGGGAATGAGCAGTTCTTC. Translation: CAISGEREGNEQFF.